The entry below gives a single T cell receptor (beta chain) sequence along with its context. Its antigen is still unknown. It has no much larger one-base neighbor in the sample; base qualities were not kept. Genomic DNA was isolated from the sorted cells so that the TCRbeta CDR3 region could be sequenced. TCRbeta CDR3 regions were sequenced using the immunoSEQ Assay. Here the immuneACCESS table is served through TCRdb, limited to in-frame sequences with V and J called. Missing clones are a known gap in these copies; in checked studies unresolved V genes cover under half, and the rest lacks a known reason. This sample lists more than 20,000 clones; around 73% were detected once. Of the sample, 18% falls within the top ten clones. The source of the sample is a study of OX40 agonist ivuxolimab in advanced cancers. Study-wide context: The costimulatory receptor OX40 (CD134) was targeted by ivuxolimab, a fully human IgG2 agonistic monoclonal antibody. Intravenous ivuxolimab was administered to patients every 2 weeks at six dose levels: 0.01, 0.1, 0.3, 1.5, 3 and 10 mg/kg. Of the roughly 50 dose-escalation patients, hepatocellular carcinoma was present in about 20, melanoma in approximately 15, renal cell carcinoma in 9 and head and neck cancer in 9. The dose-escalation cohort was around 83% male with a mean age of approximately 60 years, ranging from roughly 23 to 79. Patients were allowed to have had prior anti-PD-1, anti-PD-L1 or anti-CTLA-4 therapy, and around 37% of the dose-escalation patients had previously received checkpoint inhibitors. Partial responses occurred in three dose-escalation patients: two with cutaneous melanoma and one with hepatocellular carcinoma. Peripheral TCRbeta sequencing was intended to test whether TCR sequence diversity was altered and clonal T-cell expansion was caused by ivuxolimab. The paper covers the monotherapy dose-escalation part of the phase I ivuxolimab trial, which included N ≈ 57 patients.

Study-wide conclusions, independent of this receptor: Partial responders in the 0.1-3.0 mg/kg groups had among the lowest normalized peripheral clonal expansion, especially among CD8+ T cells. The antigen specificity of the peripheral T cells that underwent clonal expansion was not determined. Low levels of normalized T-cell clonal expansion were also shown by some nonresponding patients. At doses of 0.1 to 3.0 mg/kg, clonal expansion of both CD4+ and CD8+ T cells in blood was seen between baseline and week 6. After ivuxolimab, CD8+ T cells had more expanded clones than CD4+ T cells on average.

The trial excluded patients who had a history of autoimmune disease or were on systemic immunosuppression. Peripheral blood for TCR sequencing was collected from all dose cohorts at baseline, on cycle 4 day 1, and on cycle 7 day 1. The samples were taken from a phase I, first-in-human, multicenter, open-label dose-escalation trial of ivuxolimab. Adults with locally advanced or metastatic head and neck squamous cell, hepatocellular, melanoma or renal cell carcinoma were enrolled in the trial. CD4+ and CD8+ T cells were sorted separately from peripheral blood before TCR sequencing. Trimming removed 5 bases from V and 3 bases from J; the gene matches leave 4 bases unexplained. The germline V gene (reference sequence) specifies SEHNR as CDR1 and FQNEAQ as CDR2. The CDR3 holds 15 amino acids from the cysteine to the phenylalanine. Only the CDR3 DNA stays, 45 bases, in frame from base 1.

The material sequenced was CD4+ or CD8+ T cells sorted from blood, taken in a trial of the OX40 agonist ivuxolimab. The receptor was derived from an adult with an advanced solid tumor such as melanoma, head and neck, liver or kidney cancer. The V and J genes are TRBV7-9 and TRBJ2-3, and TRBD2 aligns with 11 junction nucleotides. The DNA reads TGTGCCAGCAGCCCTAGCGGGGGGTATACAGATACGCAGTATTTT. This is translated as CASSPSGGYTDTQYF.